The TCR beta chain under discussion was sequenced for a study of T cells after yellow fever vaccination. This clonotype was seen a handful of times. With V trimmed by 1 base and J by 7 bases, 2 bases remained unmatched. The length of the CDR3 is 14 residues. A process of 5'RACE template switching, which added a universal primer site and UMIs, was used to make TCR cDNA. TCRdb analysed the 5' RACE reads with MiXCR anew, one entry per CDR3 protein. The sample records approximately 550,000 distinct CDR3 sequences, around 21% being singletons. This sequence joins TRBV12-3 or TRBV12-4 and TRBJ2-1; the match to TRBD1 covers 9 bases. The specimen was PBMCs, collected 15 days after the yellow fever booster vaccination. The sequence derives from a man aged 25 to 40 who received the YFV17D yellow fever vaccine. CDR3 sequence: CASSLDRGRNEQFF. CDR3 nucleotides: TGTGCCAGCAGTTTAGACAGGGGGCGGAATGAGCAGTTCTTC.